The sample holds a few counts of the clone carrying this T cell receptor beta chain. Its cognate antigen is unknown. Genes here carry mouse names. The read halts 1 residue ahead of the CDR3 end, with the missing end drawn from the germline J gene. Time point reported: mouse harvest day 7 after allogeneic transplant. Each mouse received 10^7 T-cell-depleted marrow cells plus 10^6 splenic CD5+ T cells by tail vein. B6 (H2b) cells into BALB/c (H2d) mice; tissues taken at day 7 or 14. The germline CDR1 and CDR2 sequences are MNHDT and YYDKIL. The CDR3 extends over 16 amino acids. After removal of 0 bases from V and 5 bases from J, the junction contained 7 bases not matched to a gene. TCRdb's copy holds only in-frame clones and misses some; the assay was immunoSEQ multiplex PCR. The top ten hold 6.5% to 9% of the sample, which has around 7,000 clones, roughly half seen once. The data were taken from a study of tissue T cells after allogeneic stem cell transplantation. The study, taken as a whole, reports: Which tissue TCRs were alloreactive or antigen-specific was not determined. Some clones might be persisting host cells. Sampling depth was limited, and the cohort was small and clinically varied. Within patients, tissue anatomy strongly shaped TCR repertoire composition.

The source material was lymph node tissue. V is TRBV17 and J is TRBJ1-5, with 7 bases identical to TRBD1. This receptor was obtained from a female BALB/c mouse given C57BL/6 T cells with graft-versus-host disease after an allogeneic hematopoietic cell transplant. The CDR3 region is CASSRDRTGVDQAPLF. The DNA read from the CDR3 is TGTGCTAGCAGTAGAGATCGCACAGGGGTTGACCAGGCTCCGCTT.